These 6 T cell receptor beta chains share one sample of origin, sequenced in a study of cytomegalovirus exposure and HLA in healthy donors. The PCR had 60 Vbeta and 13 Jbeta primers. TCRdb's copy holds only in-frame clones and misses some; the assay was immunoSEQ multiplex PCR. The sample consists of around 170,000 clones, approximately 84% of them appearing once. Material: PBMCs. The receptors originated from a woman between 45 and 65 years old in good health and CMV-seropositive.

This rearrangement joins TRBV5-1 to TRBJ2-3; 14 bases match TRBD2. The CDR3 runs 18 residues. Germline V gene lookup returns CDR1 SGHRS and CDR2 YFSETQ. The V gene end was trimmed by 4 bases and the J gene end by 4 bases; junction bases not matched to a gene: 11. The CDR3 loop is CASSPSTGLAGGPDTQYF. The CDR3 coding sequence is TGCGCCAGCAGCCCATCAACTGGACTAGCGGGGGGACCAGATACGCAGTATTTT. The variable domain in full, completed from reference TRBV5-1 and TRBJ2-3, reads KAGVTQTPRYLIKTRGQQVTLSCSPISGHRSVSWYQQTPGQGLQFLFEYFSETQRNKGNFPGRFSGRQFSNSRSEMNVSTLELGDSALYLCASSPSTGLAGGPDTQYFGPGTRLTVL.

The rearrangement joins TRBV11-2 to TRBJ2-5, with 12 bases aligning to TRBD2. The CDR3 consists of 16 residues. Germline V gives CDR1 SGHAT, CDR2 FQNNGV. The J segment lost 2 bases and the V segment lost 5 bases, leaving 6 bases of the junction unmatched. The DNA for the CDR3 is TGTGCCAGCAGCAACCTAGCGGGGGGGACTCAAGAGACCCAGTACTTC. Its protein product is CASSNLAGGTQETQYF. Together with reference TRBV11-2 and TRBJ2-5, the CDR3 gives the full variable domain: EAGVAQSPRYKIIEKRQSVAFWCNPISGHATLYWYQQILGQGPKLLIQFQNNGVVDDSQLPKDRFSAERLKGVDSTLKIQPAKLEDSAVYLCASSNLAGGTQETQYFGPGTRLLVL.

This clone showed up just once. The V and J genes are TRBV9 and TRBJ2-1, with 9 bases matching TRBD2. In germline, CDR1 is SGDLS, CDR2 YYNGEE. Losses at the gene ends were 4 bases for V and 4 bases for J; bases not matched to a gene: 9. CDR3 length: 16 residues. The CDR3 here is CASSILAGANYNEQFF. For the CDR3, the DNA is TGTGCCAGCAGCATCTTAGCGGGGGCGAATTACAATGAGCAGTTCTTC.

The chain combines TRBV5-8 with TRBJ2-5, with D hard to call. The V end was cut by 2 bases, the J end by 7 bases, with 6 bases between. The CDR3 totals 11 residues. CDR1 is SGHTS and CDR2 is YDEGEE in the germline V gene. CDR3 bases: TGTGCCAGCAGCTTTAGTGGGACCCAGTACTTC. Amino acids: CASSFSGTQYF.

This chain connects TRBV5-1 to TRBJ1-4, with D tentatively TRBD1 (6 bases). The length of the CDR3 is 15 residues. Germline V lookup: CDR1 SGHRS, CDR2 YFSETQ. V was trimmed by 0 bases and J by 8 bases, leaving 14 bases between them. The CDR3 sequence is CASSLGSGAPEKLFF. The DNA for the CDR3 is TGCGCCAGCAGCTTGGGGTCAGGGGCCCCAGAAAAACTGTTTTTT.

The V gene is TRBV6-5, the J gene TRBJ2-2; possibly TRBD1 for D (5 bases). The CDR3 contains 16 residues. Germline-derived CDR1 and CDR2 are MNHEY and SVGAGI. Trimming removed 2 bases at V and 0 bases at J, with 10 bases between. CDR3 bases: TGTGCCAGCAGTTACGTCAGGGCTCCGAACACCGGGGAGCTGTTTTTT. Its translation is CASSYVRAPNTGELFF.